The 13 T cell receptor beta chains reported below all come from one sample, sequenced in a study of cytomegalovirus exposure and HLA in healthy donors. Use of 60 Vbeta and 13 Jbeta primers characterized the PCR. Profiled with immunoSEQ multiplex PCR; TCRdb holds only in-frame clones, not every one. The sample has a few hundred thousand clones; approximately 70% are singletons. The sequenced sample consisted of PBMCs. The receptors shown here come from a female donor in good health and CMV-seronegative.

This clone was detected a few times. J is TRBJ2-6 and V is TRBV7-8, with 7 bases that match TRBD2. The CDR3 has 18 amino acids. V lost 5 bases, J lost 0 bases, and 10 bases stayed unmatched. CDR1 SGHVS and CDR2 FQNEAQ come from the germline V gene. This CDR3 is CASSPRPSGVSGANVLTF. In nucleotides, the CDR3 is TGTGCCAGCAGCCCTAGACCGAGCGGGGTCTCTGGGGCCAACGTCCTGACTTTC.

The chain couples TRBV2 to TRBJ2-7; a weak D match, TRBD2 (5 bases). The CDR3 contains 12 residues. V was pared by 4 bases and J by 5 bases, with 9 bases between. CDR1 and CDR2 from the germline V gene are SNHLY and FYNNEI. CDR3 coding DNA: TGTGCCAGCAGTGCCTTGGGAGACGAGCAGTACTTC. Its protein product is CASSALGDEQYF.

CDR3 nucleotide sequence: TGTGCCAGCTCACCCGGTAGGGACAGACAGCCCCAGCATTTT. This translates into CASSPGRDRQPQHF. The chain employs TRBV18 and TRBJ1-5; 7 bases agree with TRBD1. Germline-derived CDR1 and CDR2 are KGHSH and LQKENI. Unmatched junction bases numbered 6, after V lost 3 bases and J lost 7 bases. This CDR3 contains 14 residues.

The rearrangement joins TRBV28 to TRBJ2-5; D gene ambiguous. From germline, CDR1 is MDHEN and CDR2 SYDVKM. Trimming left V 6 bases short and J 2 bases short, with 7 bases between. The CDR3 contains 12 residues. CDR3 nucleotides: TGTGCCAGCAGCCCAGCGCAAGAGACCCAGTACTTC. Translation: CASSPAQETQYF. Drawing the rest from reference TRBV28 and TRBJ2-5, the complete variable domain is DVKVTQSSRYLVKRTGEKVFLECVQDMDHENMFWYRQDPGLGLRLIYFSYDVKMKEKGDIPEGYSVSREKKERFSLILESASTNQTSMYLCASSPAQETQYFGPGTRLLVL.

This chain links TRBV5-1 with TRBJ2-7; D remains unclear. Between the trimmed V and J ends, which lost 0 bases and 1 base, there was a span of 14 bases. Per germline, CDR1 SGHRS and CDR2 YFSETQ. CDR3 length: 16 residues. CDR3 nucleotides: TGCGCCAGCAGCTTGGGTCCAGAGGCCCGATCCTACGAGCAGTACTTC. Translation: CASSLGPEARSYEQYF.

J is TRBJ1-1 and V is TRBV2, with D perhaps matching TRBD1 (5 bases). CDR3 length: 15 residues. Germline assignment: CDR1 SNHLY and CDR2 FYNNEI. Trimming took off 4 bases at V and 0 bases at J, with 12 bases between the two ends. The CDR3 DNA reads TGTGCCAGCAGTGGGGCCTGGGGGGTGAACACTGAAGCTTTCTTT. This encodes CASSGAWGVNTEAFF.

The V and J genes are TRBV9 and TRBJ2-3, with 9 bases fitting TRBD2. Losses at the gene ends were 3 bases for V and 4 bases for J; bases not matched to a gene: 9. The CDR3 sequence is 16 residues long. Germline values: CDR1 SGDLS, CDR2 YYNGEE. CDR3 nucleotides: TGTGCCAGCAGCGCCCGTCTAGCGGGATTGTCAGATACGCAGTATTTT. This translates into CASSARLAGLSDTQYF.

The genes are TRBV7-9 and TRBJ1-1, with TRBD1 matching over 7 bases. CDR1 is SEHNR and CDR2 is FQNEAQ in the germline V gene (reference sequence). The CDR3 spans 15 residues. The trim removed 5 bases at V and 1 base at J, leaving 7 bases unmatched. This chain's CDR3 is CASSPDRVGNTEAFF. CDR3 nucleotides: TGTGCCAGCAGCCCCGACAGGGTGGGGAACACTGAAGCTTTCTTT.

This clone came up a few times. V usage is TRBV30 and J usage is TRBJ2-1; TRBD1 matches 7 bases. The CDR3 has 14 residues. The junction had 6 bases not matched to a gene; V was cut back by 3 bases and J by 4 bases. The germline CDR1 and CDR2 sequences are GTSNPN and SVGIG (reference sequence). Here the CDR3 reads CAWRGDSSYNEQFF. CDR3 in DNA: TGTGCCTGGAGGGGGGACAGTTCTTACAATGAGCAGTTCTTC.

This chain uses TRBV5-4 with TRBJ2-7; 9 nucleotides align to TRBD2. V lost 5 bases and J lost 6; bases outside the gene matches: 12. The CDR3 totals 15 residues. Germline V gene data show CDR1 as SGHNT and CDR2 as YYREEE (reference sequence). The CDR3 DNA reads as TGTGCCAGCAGAACGTTCGGACTAGCGCTTTCCGAGCAGTACTTC. It translates to CASRTFGLALSEQYF.

This clone was observed a few times. The chain carries TRBV11-2 and TRBJ2-5; 7 bases match TRBD1. Germline V gene lookup returns CDR1 SGHAT and CDR2 FQNNGV. The CDR3 spans 16 residues. Trimming took 2 bases from V and 2 from J; bases not matched to a gene: 8. CDR3 coding DNA: TGTGCCAGCAGCTTAAGACAGGGTGTGGTACAAGAGACCCAGTACTTC. Amino acid sequence: CASSLRQGVVQETQYF.

This chain connects TRBV25-1 to TRBJ1-2; D is uncertain. CDR1 is MGHDK and CDR2 is SYGVNS in the germline V gene. V lost 3 bases to trimming and J lost 5 bases, with 4 bases between them. The CDR3 spans 11 residues. The CDR3 reads CASSDTYGYTF. The CDR3 coding sequence is TGTGCCAGCAGTGATACTTATGGCTACACCTTC.

The chain combines TRBV9 with TRBJ2-7; no reliable D call. The V end lost 3 bases, the J end lost 0 bases, and 7 bases lay between the germline ends. The CDR3 sequence is 13 residues long. Germline V gene lookup returns CDR1 SGDLS and CDR2 YYNGEE. The CDR3 DNA is TGTGCCAGCAGCGCACGAGGCTCCTACGAGCAGTACTTC. This sequence encodes CASSARGSYEQYF.